This T cell receptor beta chain was identified during a study of blood T cell repertoires in COVID-19 (TCRdb year 2020). The study in broad terms: The collaborator samples originated in the United States, Italy and Spain and spanned the acute and convalescent phases of COVID-19. Subjects who had been exposed to COVID-19, were actively infected with it, or had recovered from it provided the deeply sampled blood TCRbeta repertoires that made up the dataset. A de-identified subject ID, COVID-19 status, age in years and sex were almost always included in the sample metadata. The samples were drawn from two sources: the first 160 participants of the ongoing ImmuneRACE study, and approximately 1,300 subjects contributed by 6 global collaborators. The material from the prospective study consisted of cDNA or gDNA derived from T cells, B-cell-depleted T cells, or PBMCs. Where HLA class I and class II types were available, the types were taken from metadata supplied by the sample provider, not from assay-based typing. A freely available public database, intended as a resource for researchers studying the immune response to SARS-CoV-2, is where the repertoires were released.

TCRbeta CDR3 regions were amplified from genomic DNA using the immunoSEQ Assay, a bias-controlled multiplex PCR. The original pipeline was this. The number of nucleated cells in each sample was estimated from the amplification of reference gene primers within the assay. Sequence reads were collapsed and filtered to measure the absolute abundance of every unique TCRbeta CDR3 rearrangement. Productive Simpson clonality was computed per sample as the square root of Simpson's diversity index over productive rearrangements. TCRdb provides this immuneACCESS table in a form limited to in-frame rearrangements. Some clones are lacking; in checked studies, under half of them reflect an unresolved V gene, and why the rest are absent is not known. The V and J calls and clone size were taken over from that table, and D and trimming were inferred from the DNA. This sample lists about 200,000 clones; 75% to 90% were detected once. The ten largest clones capture about 19% of the sample.

Enrolling through a virtual design, the prospective study's participants ranged in age from roughly 18 to 89 years and lived across more than 20 United States geographic areas. In the prospective study, cohorts were assigned on the basis of participant-reported clinical history obtained from a screening survey and a study questionnaire. ImmuneRACE Cohort 3 recovered participants were defined by two consecutive negative NP/OP PCR tests, healthcare professional clearance, or symptom resolution. In the prospective study, mobile phlebotomists collected whole blood, serum and a nasopharyngeal or oropharyngeal swab from each participant. Participants in the prospective study had the option to provide additional blood draws and questionnaires over a roughly two-month period. Before DNA extraction, blood samples from the prospective study were shipped at room temperature or frozen. This clone was counted only a few times. Its antigen is currently not known. Nothing much larger sits one base from this clone, and base qualities are not available.

Here V drops 5 bases and J drops 0 bases, and the junction holds 10 bases not matched to any gene. The CDR3 starts with the cysteine, ends with the phenylalanine, and has 18 residues. Only CDR3 DNA is held: 54 bases, read in frame from base 1. The germline V gene gives CDR1 as ENHRY and CDR2 as SYGVKD. General conclusions and limits of the study: The amount of clinical and demographic metadata varied by source and participant and was provided uncurated.

This TCR came from a man in his forties who had recovered from COVID-19. The chain was built from TRBV10-3 and TRBJ2-6; TRBD1 agrees with 7 junctional bases. Sequenced material: PBMCs or T cells enriched from blood (not recorded which). The bases are TGTGCCATCAGTCGCCGGGACAGCGGTGTCTCTGGGGCCAACGTCCTGACTTTC. This codes for CAISRRDSGVSGANVLTF.